This TCR beta chain was obtained from a study of T cell repertoires in cytomegalovirus infection. Study details: Indications of both CMV infection and matching HLA type were provided by public TCR beta signatures.

Per the germline V gene, CDR1 is SGHTA and CDR2 is FQGNSA. The CDR3 covers 15 residues. The V gene lost 3 bases and the J gene lost 3 bases, with 11 bases spanning the gap. TCRdb analysed the reads with MiXCR anew, one entry per CDR3 protein. The top ten clones hold 34% of a sample with around 120,000 distinct CDR3 sequences, 20% to 30% of them seen once. This clonotype was detected many times. Antigen: not known. The study's findings and limits: The ex vivo response was dominated by HLA-C-restricted CMV-specific TCR beta clonotypes.

The origin of this receptor is a human donor in good health (CMV status not recorded). Some clones in this sample may be carry-over from other donors' samples. The sample was PBMCs, sequenced either directly or after in vitro stimulation (not recorded which). The V gene is TRBV7-2, the J gene TRBJ2-2, with D possibly TRBD1 on 5 matching bases. The CDR3 bases are TGTGCCAGCAGCTTCGGCAGGGCGGACACCGGGGAGCTGTTTTTT. The encoded protein is CASSFGRADTGELFF.